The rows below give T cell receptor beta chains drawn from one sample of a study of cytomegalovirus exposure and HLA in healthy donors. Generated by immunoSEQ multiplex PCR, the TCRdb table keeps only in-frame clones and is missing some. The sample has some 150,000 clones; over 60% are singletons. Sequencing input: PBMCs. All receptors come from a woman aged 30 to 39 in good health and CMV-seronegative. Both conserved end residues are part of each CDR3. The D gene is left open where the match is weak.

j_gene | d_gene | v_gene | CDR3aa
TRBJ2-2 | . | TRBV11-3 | CASSSHRQGGELFF
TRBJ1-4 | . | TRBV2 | CATAPGSEKLFF
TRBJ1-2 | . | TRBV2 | CASSEQGYYGYTF
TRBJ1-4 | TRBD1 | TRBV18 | CASSPPGQGTEKLFF
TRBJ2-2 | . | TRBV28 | CASSPLPAGELFF
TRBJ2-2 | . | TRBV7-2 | CASSLSFGELFF
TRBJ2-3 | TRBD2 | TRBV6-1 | CASAMRGTDTQYF
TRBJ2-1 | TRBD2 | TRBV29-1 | CSVEWRGGAINEQFF
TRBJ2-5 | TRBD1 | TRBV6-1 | CASTGQGIETQYF
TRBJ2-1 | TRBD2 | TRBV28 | CASSLVAGVYNEQFF
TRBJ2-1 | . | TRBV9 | CASSKDPAGAGNEQFF
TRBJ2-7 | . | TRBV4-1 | CASSSESMGGIYEQYF
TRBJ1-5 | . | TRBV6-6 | CASSYATGGNQPQHF
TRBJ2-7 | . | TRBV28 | CASSLIAASYEQYF
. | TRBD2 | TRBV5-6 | CASSRGLAGRYEQYF
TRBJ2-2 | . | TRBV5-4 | CASSFVGGRGTGELFF
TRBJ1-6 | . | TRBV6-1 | CASSEVRDSPLHF
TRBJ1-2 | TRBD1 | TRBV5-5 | CASSLPGGGGYTF
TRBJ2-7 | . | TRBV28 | CASSFLEGRYEQYF
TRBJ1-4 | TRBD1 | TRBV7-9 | CASSPGQYNEKLFF
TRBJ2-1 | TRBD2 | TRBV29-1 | CSVDLAGVYNEQFF
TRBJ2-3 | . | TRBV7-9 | CASSPTGFSTDTQYF
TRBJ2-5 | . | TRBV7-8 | CASSLARVGLRETQYF
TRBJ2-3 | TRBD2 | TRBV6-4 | CASSEGGSGTDTQYF
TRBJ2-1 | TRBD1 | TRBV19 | CASSPGTGRLVGEQFF
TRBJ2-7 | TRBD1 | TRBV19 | CASTPGTGDSSYEQYF
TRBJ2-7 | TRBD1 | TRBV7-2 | CASSLVLDRYEQYF
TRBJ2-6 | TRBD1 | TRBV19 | CASSKDRGILNVLTF
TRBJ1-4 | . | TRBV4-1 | CASSREGRAATLEKLFF
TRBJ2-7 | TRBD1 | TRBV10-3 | CAISDPGQGALFENCEQYF
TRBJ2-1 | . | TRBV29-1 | CSVEEQYNEQFF
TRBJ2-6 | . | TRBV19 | CASTKRLAMVSGANVLTF
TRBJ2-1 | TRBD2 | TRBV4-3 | CASSRLAGGGNEQFF